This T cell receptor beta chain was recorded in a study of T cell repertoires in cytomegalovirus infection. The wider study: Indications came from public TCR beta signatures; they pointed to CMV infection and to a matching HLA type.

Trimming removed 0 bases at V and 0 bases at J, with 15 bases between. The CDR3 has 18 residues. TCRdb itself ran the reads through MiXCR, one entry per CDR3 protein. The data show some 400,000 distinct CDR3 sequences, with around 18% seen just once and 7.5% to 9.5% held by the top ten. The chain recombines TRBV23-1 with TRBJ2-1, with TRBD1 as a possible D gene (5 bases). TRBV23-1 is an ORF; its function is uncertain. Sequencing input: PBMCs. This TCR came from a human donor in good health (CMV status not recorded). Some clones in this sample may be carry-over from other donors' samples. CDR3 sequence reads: CASSQSIRQLRSYNEQFF. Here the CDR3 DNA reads TGCGCCAGCAGTCAATCTATCCGACAGCTCCGCTCCTACAATGAGCAGTTCTTC.